This T cell receptor beta chain came from a study of CD8+CD57+ T cells in acquired aplastic anemia (dated by TCRdb to the late 2010s). Describing the broader study: DNA extracted from sorted CD4+ and CD8+ cells had a mean of 3.2 ug, with a range of about 0.19 to 30 ug. CD8+CD57+ expansion was defined as frequency above the mean frequency observed in healthy subjects.

The trim is 6 bases for V and 8 bases for J, with a gap of 14 bases between the germline ends. CDR1 and CDR2 are drawn from the germline V gene (reference sequence): LNHDA, SQIVND. The CDR3 spans 13 residues, from the cysteine through the phenylalanine. Kept here is only the CDR3 DNA, which spans 39 bases and is read in frame from base 1. This clonotype was counted many times. Its recognized antigen is unknown. It has no much larger one-base neighbor in the sample; base qualities were not kept. Profiling of TCR beta VDJ combinations and CDR3 sequences used genomic DNA as the template. TCR repertoire sequencing was run on an Illumina HiSeq 2000. On the study's bioinformatics: TRBV/TRBJ rearrangement plots, CDR3 size and DJ length profiles, and Simpson's diversity index were used to assess repertoires. The immunodominant clone was defined as the most abundant DNA sequence in deep sequencing data. CDR3 amino acid sequences were checked for sharing across subjects and were also compared against the VDJdb database and published repertoires. Through fastp at Q25 and MiXCR, TCRdb rebuilt clones from the public reads, retaining in-frame beta chains. Records with the same CDR3 protein are collapsed into one entry carrying the most frequent genes and DNA. In this record, the V and J calls reflect TCRdb's handling and not the investigators' own analysis. Counted in this sample were about 160,000 distinct CDR3 sequences; 45% to 50% of them appeared once. Roughly 30% of the sample is taken by the ten largest.

The patients picked for sequencing were ones in whom flow cytometry had shown an expansion of CD8+CD57+ cells. Severe acquired aplastic anemia was diagnosed in all patients according to International Study of Aplastic Anemia and Agranulocytosis and Camitta criteria. No therapy had been received by the patients at the time of blood sampling. In the study, sorted CD4+ and CD8+ blood T cells from patients with severe aplastic anemia and from healthy subjects underwent deep sequencing of TCR repertoires. In the USA, patient enrollment took place under clinicaltrials.gov protocols 00001620, 01623167, 00001397, 00071045, 00081523 and 00961064. Ficoll-Paque density gradient centrifugation was used to isolate peripheral blood mononuclear cells. CD4+ and CD8+ T cells were sorted by FACS or magnetic beads before DNA extraction. Overall results and qualifications from the work: CD8+ Simpson's diversity did not differ significantly between patients and healthy controls (P=0.060). Although some 28 CD8+ CDR3 sequences were shared by patients and controls, these sequences appeared highly expressed in patients and within the immunodominant clones of patients.

The source of this sequence is a human donor with aplastic anemia. Sequencing was performed on sorted CD4+, CD8+, or CD8+CD57+ T cells (not recorded which) from PBMCs. The chain joins TRBV19 to TRBJ1-5; the D segment cannot be called with confidence. The CDR3 corresponds to CASRGSQNKPQHF. Read as DNA, the sequence is TGTGCCAGTAGAGGGAGCCAGAACAAGCCCCAGCATTTT. Full variable domain (CDR3 extended with the reference TRBV19 and TRBJ1-5 proteins): DGGITQSPKYLFRKEGQNVTLSCEQNLNHDAMYWYRQDPGQGLRLIYYSQIVNDFQKGDIAEGYSVSREKKESFPLTVTSAQKNPTAFYLCASRGSQNKPQHFGDGTRLSIL.